This T cell receptor beta chain was captured in a study of blood T cell repertoires in COVID-19. Study-level background: The United States, Italy and Spain provided the acute and convalescent COVID-19 samples.

This CDR3 is built from 15 residues. From germline, CDR1 is SEHNR and CDR2 FQNEAQ (reference sequence). V was pared by 3 bases and J by 3 bases, with 13 bases between. The method was immunoSEQ multiplex PCR; TCRdb's version includes in-frame clones alone and lacks a portion of them. The sample has over 250,000 clones; approximately 90% are singletons. This sequence originates from a woman between 40 and 55 years old who had recovered from COVID-19. The specimen was peripheral blood. The V call is TRBV7-9, the J call TRBJ2-3; D is possibly TRBD1 (5 bases). DNA of the CDR3: TGTGCCAGCAGCTTGGGGCACCCCAGGACAGATACGCAGTATTTT. Residues: CASSLGHPRTDTQYF.